This T cell receptor (beta chain) was observed in a study of CD8+CD57+ T cells in acquired aplastic anemia. This CDR3 is 13 amino acids long. Germline assignment: CDR1 WNHNN and CDR2 SYGVQD (reference sequence). The V end lost 8 bases, the J end lost 3 bases, and 10 bases lay between the germline ends. Overall study findings and caveats: Shared by patients and controls, 25 to 30 CD8+ CDR3s were abundant in patients. With respect to CD8+ Simpson's diversity, patients and controls did not differ significantly.

It was genomic DNA that served as the template for profiling TCR beta VDJ and CDR3. MiXCR, run by TCRdb on the reads, gives a single entry per CDR3 protein. The sample shows approximately 220,000 distinct CDR3 sequences, roughly 53% of them seen only once. Flow cytometry had shown expanded CD8+CD57+ cells in the patients chosen for sequencing. The sample holds many counts of this clonotype. Its antigen is unidentified. The sequenced material came from sorted CD4+, CD8+, or CD8+CD57+ T cells (not recorded which) from PBMCs. This chain links TRBV10-1 with TRBJ2-2; D is undetermined. The sequence was obtained from a human donor with aplastic anemia. Here the CDR3 DNA reads TGCGCCAGCGCGGACGGAGACACCGGGGAGCTGTTTTTT. This sequence encodes CASADGDTGELFF.